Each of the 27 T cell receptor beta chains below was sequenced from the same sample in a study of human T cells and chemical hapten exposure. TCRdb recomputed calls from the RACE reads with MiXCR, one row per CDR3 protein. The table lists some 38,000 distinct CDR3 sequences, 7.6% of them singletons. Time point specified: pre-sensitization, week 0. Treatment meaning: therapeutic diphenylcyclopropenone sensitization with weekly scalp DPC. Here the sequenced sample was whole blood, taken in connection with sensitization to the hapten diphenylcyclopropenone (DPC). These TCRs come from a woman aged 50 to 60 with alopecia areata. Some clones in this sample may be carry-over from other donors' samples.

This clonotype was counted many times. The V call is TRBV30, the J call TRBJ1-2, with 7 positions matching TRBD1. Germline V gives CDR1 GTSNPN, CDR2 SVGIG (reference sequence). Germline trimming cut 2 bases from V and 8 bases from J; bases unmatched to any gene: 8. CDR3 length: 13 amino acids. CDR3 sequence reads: CAWSTDRTGGYTF. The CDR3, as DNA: TGTGCCTGGAGTACGGACAGGACGGGAGGCTACACCTTC.

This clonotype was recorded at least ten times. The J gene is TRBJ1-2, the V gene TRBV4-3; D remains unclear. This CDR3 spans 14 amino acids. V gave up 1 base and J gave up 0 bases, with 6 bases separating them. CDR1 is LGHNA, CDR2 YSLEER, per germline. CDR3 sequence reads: CASSQGATNYGYTF. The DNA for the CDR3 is TGCGCCAGCAGCCAAGGGGCTACTAACTATGGCTACACCTTC.

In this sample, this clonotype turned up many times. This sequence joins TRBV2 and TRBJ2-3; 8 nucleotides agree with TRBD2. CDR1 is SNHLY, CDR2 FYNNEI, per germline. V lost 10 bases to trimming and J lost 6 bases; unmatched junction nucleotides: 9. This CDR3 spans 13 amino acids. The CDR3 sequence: CAIHREGGDTQYF. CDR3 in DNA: TGTGCCATCCACCGGGAGGGAGGGGATACGCAGTATTTT.

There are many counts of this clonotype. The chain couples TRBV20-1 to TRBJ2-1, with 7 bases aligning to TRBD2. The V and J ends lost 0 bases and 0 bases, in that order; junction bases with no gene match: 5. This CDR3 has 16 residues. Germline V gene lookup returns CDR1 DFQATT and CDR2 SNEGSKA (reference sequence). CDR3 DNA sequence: TGCAGTGCTAGAGATATAGGGAGGGGCTCCTACAATGAGCAGTTCTTC. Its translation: CSARDIGRGSYNEQFF.

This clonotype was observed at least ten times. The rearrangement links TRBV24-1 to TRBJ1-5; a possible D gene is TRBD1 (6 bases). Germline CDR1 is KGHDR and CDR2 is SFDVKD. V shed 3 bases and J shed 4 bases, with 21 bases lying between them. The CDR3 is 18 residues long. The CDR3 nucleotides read TGTGCCACCAGTGATCCCCGGGACACCAGGGTTGGGAATCAGCCCCAGCATTTT. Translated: CATSDPRDTRVGNQPQHF.

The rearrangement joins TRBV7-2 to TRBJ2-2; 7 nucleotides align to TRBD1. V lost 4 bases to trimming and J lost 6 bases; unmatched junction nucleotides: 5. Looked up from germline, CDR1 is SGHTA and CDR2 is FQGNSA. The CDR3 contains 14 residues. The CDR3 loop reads CASSSTTGSGELFF. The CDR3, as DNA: TGTGCCAGCAGCTCGACGACAGGGTCCGGGGAGCTGTTTTTT.

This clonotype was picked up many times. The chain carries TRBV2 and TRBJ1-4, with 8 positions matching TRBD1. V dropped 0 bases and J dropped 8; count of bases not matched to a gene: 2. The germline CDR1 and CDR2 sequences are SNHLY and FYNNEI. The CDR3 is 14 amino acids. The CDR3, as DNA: TGTGCCAGCAGTGAAGCCAGGGGGCAGGAAAAACTGTTTTTT. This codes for CASSEARGQEKLFF.

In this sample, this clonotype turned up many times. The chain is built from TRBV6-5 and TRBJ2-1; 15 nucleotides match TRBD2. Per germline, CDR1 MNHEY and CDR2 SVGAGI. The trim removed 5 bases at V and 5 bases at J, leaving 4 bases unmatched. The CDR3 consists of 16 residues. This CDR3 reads CASSGGLAGGNNEQFF. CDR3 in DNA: TGTGCCAGCAGTGGAGGACTAGCGGGAGGGAACAATGAGCAGTTCTTC.

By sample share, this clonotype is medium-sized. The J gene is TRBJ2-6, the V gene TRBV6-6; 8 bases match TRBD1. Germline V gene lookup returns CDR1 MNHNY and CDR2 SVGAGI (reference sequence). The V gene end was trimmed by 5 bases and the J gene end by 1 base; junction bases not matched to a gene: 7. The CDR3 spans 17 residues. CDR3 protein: CASSGQGKRSGANVLTF. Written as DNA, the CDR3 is TGTGCCAGCAGTGGACAGGGAAAAAGGTCTGGGGCCAACGTCCTGACTTTC.

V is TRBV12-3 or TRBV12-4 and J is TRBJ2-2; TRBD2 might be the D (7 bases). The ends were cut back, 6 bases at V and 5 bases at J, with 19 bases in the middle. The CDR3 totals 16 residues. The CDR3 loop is CASSPRGRVQTGELFF. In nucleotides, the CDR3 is TGTGCCAGCAGCCCAAGGGGGAGGGTTCAAACCGGGGAGCTGTTTTTT.

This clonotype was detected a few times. The CDR3 protein is CASSRLLDRPKDEQFF. CDR3 nucleotide sequence: TGTGCCAGCAGCCGATTACTAGACAGGCCCAAGGATGAGCAGTTCTTC. This chain links TRBV5-6 with TRBJ2-1, with D perhaps TRBD1 (6 bases). The CDR3 has 16 residues. Germline V CDR1 and CDR2: SGHDT, YYEEEE. Trimming cost V 4 bases and J 8 bases, with 22 bases left between them.

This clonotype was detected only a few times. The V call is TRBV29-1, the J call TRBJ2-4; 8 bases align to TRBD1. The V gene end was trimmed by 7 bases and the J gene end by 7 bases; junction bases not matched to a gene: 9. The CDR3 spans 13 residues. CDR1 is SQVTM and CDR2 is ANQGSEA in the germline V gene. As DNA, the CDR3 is TGCAGCGCTAGGACAGGGAGGTCGAACATTCAGTACTTC. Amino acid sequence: CSARTGRSNIQYF.

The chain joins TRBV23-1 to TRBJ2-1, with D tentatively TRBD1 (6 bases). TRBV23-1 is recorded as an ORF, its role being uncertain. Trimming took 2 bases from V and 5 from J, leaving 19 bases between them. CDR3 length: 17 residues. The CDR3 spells CASSQPSIPTGNNEQFF. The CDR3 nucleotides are TGCGCCAGCAGTCAACCATCGATTCCGACAGGAAACAATGAGCAGTTCTTC.

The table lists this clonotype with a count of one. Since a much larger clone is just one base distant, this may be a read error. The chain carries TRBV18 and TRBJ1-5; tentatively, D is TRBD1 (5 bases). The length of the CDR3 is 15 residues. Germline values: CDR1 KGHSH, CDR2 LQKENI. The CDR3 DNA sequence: TGTGCCAGCTCACCATCTCAGGGTAGCAATCAGCCCCAGCAATTT. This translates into CASSPSQGSNQPQQF. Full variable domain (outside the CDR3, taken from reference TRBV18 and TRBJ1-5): NAGVMQNPRHLVRRRGQEARLRCSPMKGHSHVYWYRQLPEEGLKFMVYLQKENIIDESGMPKERFSAEFPKEGPSILRIQQVVRGDSAAYFCASSPSQGSNQPQQFGDGTRLSIL.

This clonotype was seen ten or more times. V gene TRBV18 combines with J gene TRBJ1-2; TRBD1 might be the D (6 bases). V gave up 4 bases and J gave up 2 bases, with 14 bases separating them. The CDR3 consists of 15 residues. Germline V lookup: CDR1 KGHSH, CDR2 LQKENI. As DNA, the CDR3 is TGTGCCAGCTCACTACCCGGGACATCCAACTATGGCTACACCTTC. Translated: CASSLPGTSNYGYTF.

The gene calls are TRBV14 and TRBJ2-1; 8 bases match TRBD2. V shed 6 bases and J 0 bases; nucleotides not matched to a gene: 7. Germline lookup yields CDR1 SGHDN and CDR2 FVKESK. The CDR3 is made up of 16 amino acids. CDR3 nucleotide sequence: TGTGCCAGCAGTGATTTAGCGGGAAGCTCCTACAATGAGCAGTTCTTC. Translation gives CASSDLAGSSYNEQFF.

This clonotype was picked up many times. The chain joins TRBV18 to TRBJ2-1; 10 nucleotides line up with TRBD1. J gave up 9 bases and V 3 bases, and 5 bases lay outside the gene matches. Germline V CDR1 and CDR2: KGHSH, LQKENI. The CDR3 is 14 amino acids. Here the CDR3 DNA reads TGTGCCAGCTCACCCCGGGACAGGGGTACTGAGCAGTTCTTC. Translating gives CASSPRDRGTEQFF.

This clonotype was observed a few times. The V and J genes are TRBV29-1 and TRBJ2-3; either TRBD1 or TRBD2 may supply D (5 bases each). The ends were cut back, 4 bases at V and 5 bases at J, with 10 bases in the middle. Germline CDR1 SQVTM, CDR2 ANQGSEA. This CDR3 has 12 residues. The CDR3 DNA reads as TGCAGCGTTGCGGGGCGCGGAGATACGCAGTATTTT. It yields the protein CSVAGRGDTQYF.

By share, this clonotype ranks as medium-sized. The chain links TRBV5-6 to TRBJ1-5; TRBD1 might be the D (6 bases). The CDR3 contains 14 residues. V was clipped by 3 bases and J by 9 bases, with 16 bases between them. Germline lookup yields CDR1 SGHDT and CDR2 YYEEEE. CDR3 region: CASSSYRASGPQHF. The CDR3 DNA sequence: TGTGCCAGCAGCTCTTACAGGGCATCGGGGCCCCAGCATTTT.

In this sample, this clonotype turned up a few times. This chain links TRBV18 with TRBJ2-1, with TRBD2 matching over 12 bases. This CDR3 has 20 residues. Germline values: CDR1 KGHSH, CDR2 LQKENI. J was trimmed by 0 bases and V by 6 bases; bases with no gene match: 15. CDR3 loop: CASSRFGTSGSLSSYNEQFF. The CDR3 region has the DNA TGTGCCAGCTCGCGTTTCGGGACTAGCGGGTCCTTAAGCTCCTACAATGAGCAGTTCTTC.

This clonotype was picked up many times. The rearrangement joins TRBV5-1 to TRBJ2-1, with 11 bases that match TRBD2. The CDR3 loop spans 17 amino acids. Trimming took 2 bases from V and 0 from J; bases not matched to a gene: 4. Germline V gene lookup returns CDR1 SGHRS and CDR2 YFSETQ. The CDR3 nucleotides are TGCGCCAGCAGCTTTCTAGCGGGAGGCCGCTCCTACAATGAGCAGTTCTTC. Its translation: CASSFLAGGRSYNEQFF.

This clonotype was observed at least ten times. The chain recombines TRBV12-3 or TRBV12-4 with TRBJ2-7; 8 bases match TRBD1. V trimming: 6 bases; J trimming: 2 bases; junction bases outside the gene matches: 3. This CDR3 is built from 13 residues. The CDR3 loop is CASRLDRAYEQYF. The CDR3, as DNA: TGTGCCAGCAGGCTGGACAGGGCCTACGAGCAGTACTTC.

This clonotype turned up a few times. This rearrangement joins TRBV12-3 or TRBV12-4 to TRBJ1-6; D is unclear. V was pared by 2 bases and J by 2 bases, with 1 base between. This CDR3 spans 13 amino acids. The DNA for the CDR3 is TGTGCCAGCAGTTTACCCTATAATTCACCCCTCCACTTT. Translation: CASSLPYNSPLHF.

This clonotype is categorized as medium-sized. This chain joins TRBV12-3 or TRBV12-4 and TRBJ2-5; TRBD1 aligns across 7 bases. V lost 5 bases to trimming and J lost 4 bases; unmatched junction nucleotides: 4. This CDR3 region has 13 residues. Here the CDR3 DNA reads TGTGCCAGCAGTCCGACAGGGCCAGAGACCCAGTACTTC. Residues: CASSPTGPETQYF.

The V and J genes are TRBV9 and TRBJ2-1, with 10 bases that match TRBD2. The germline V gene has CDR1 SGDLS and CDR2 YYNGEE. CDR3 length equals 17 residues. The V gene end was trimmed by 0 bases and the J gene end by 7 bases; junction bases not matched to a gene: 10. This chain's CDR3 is CASSVDPLAGVKNEQFF. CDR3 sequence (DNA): TGTGCCAGCAGCGTAGACCCCCTAGCGGGAGTTAAAAATGAGCAGTTCTTC. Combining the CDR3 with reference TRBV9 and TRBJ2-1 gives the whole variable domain DSGVTQTPKHLITATGQRVTLRCSPRSGDLSVYWYQQSLDQGLQFLIQYYNGEERAKGNILERFSAQQFPDLHSELNLSSLELGDSALYFCASSVDPLAGVKNEQFFGPGTRLTVL.

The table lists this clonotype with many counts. In nucleotides, the CDR3 is TGCAGTGCTAGGATCAGCGGGAGGACGACTACCGGGGAGCTGTTTTTT. Translated: CSARISGRTTTGELFF. The rearrangement links TRBV20-1 to TRBJ2-2; 9 bases are a match to TRBD2. The germline CDR1 and CDR2 sequences are DFQATT and SNEGSKA (reference sequence). Germline trimming cut 3 bases from V and 5 bases from J; bases unmatched to any gene: 10. This CDR3 has 16 amino acids.

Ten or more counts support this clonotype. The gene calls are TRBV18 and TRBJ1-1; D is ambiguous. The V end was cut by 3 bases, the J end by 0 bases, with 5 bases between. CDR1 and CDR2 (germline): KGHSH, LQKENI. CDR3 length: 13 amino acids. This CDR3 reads CASSPTVNTEAFF. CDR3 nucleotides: TGTGCCAGCTCACCGACCGTGAACACTGAAGCTTTCTTT.